This TCR beta chain appears in the sequencing data of a study of shared clonotypes between healthy human individuals. Study-wide context: Sampling drew on donors who were a couple of women and a few men aged 18 to 49.

Germline CDR1 is MNHEY and CDR2 is SMNVEV (reference sequence). The CDR3 contains 15 residues. Trimming cost V 2 bases and J 7 bases; bases outside gene matches: 8. Study-wide findings and caveats: With few donors, the genetic and exposure-history diversity represented was limited.

This clone occurred a few times. Its target is not known. As originally analysed: Junction-only sequences without quality scores came from ImmunoSEQ, so filtering differed. The assay was immunoSEQ multiplex PCR, and TCRdb's table has in-frame clones only and misses some. V and J calls and clone size are those listed in that table; D and trimming were worked out from the DNA. This table holds about 110,000 clones, approximately 70% found once. The genes are TRBV27 and TRBJ2-7, with 10 bases aligning to TRBD2. The specimen was memory CD8+ T cells sorted from blood. Subset indicated: CD45RO+ cells pooled with CCR7-negative TemRA cells. This sequence originates from a woman between 25 and 40 years old in good health. CDR3 protein: CASSLQLAGVREQYF. The CDR3 DNA reads as TGTGCCAGCAGTTTACAGCTAGCGGGAGTACGGGAGCAGTACTTC.